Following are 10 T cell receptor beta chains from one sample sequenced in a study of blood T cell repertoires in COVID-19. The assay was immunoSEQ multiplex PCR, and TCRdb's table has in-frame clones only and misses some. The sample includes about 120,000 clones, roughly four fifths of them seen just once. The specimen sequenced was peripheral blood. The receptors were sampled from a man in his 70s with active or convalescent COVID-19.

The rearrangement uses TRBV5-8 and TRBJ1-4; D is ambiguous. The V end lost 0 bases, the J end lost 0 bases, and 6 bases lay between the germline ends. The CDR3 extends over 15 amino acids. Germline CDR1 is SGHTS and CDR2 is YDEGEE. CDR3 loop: CASSLGSSTNEKLFF. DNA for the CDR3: TGTGCCAGCAGCTTGGGGAGCTCAACTAATGAAAAACTGTTTTTT.

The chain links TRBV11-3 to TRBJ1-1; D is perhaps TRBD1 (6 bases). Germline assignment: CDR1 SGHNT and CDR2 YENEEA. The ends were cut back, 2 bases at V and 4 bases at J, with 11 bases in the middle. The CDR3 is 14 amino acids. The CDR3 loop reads CASSLNTGSTEAFF. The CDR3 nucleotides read TGTGCCAGCAGCTTAAATACAGGGAGCACTGAAGCTTTCTTT.

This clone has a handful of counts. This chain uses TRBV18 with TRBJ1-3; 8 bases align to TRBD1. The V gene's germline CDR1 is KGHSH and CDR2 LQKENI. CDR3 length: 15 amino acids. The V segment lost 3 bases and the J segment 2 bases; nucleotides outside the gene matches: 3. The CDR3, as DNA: TGTGCCAGCTCACCCCAGGGGGCGGCTGGAAACACCATATATTTT. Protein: CASSPQGAAGNTIYF.

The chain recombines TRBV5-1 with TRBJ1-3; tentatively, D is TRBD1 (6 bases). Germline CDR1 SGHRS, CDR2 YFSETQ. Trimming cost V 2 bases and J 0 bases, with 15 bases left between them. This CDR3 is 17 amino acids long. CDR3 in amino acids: CASSLKGQSSSGNTIYF. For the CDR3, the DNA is TGCGCCAGCAGCTTAAAAGGACAGTCAAGCTCTGGAAACACCATATATTTT.

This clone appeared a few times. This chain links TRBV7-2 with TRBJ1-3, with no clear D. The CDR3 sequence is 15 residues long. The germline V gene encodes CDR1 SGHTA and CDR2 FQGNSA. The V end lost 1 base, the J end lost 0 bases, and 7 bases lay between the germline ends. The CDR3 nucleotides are TGTGCCAGCAGCTTAGACAGTAACTCTGGAAACACCATATATTTT. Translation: CASSLDSNSGNTIYF.

CDR3 region: CASSSAGTSGGAGTGELFF. The CDR3 nucleotides read TGTGCCAGCAGCTCAGCCGGGACTAGCGGGGGGGCCGGGACCGGGGAGCTGTTTTTT. The J gene is TRBJ2-2, the V gene TRBV7-6, with TRBD2 matching 16 bases. The germline V gene encodes CDR1 SGHVS and CDR2 FNYEAQ. The V gene end was trimmed by 4 bases and the J gene end by 5 bases; junction bases not matched to a gene: 10. The CDR3 is 19 amino acids.

The CDR3 is CASSLRGRGYTF. CDR3 coding DNA: TGTGCCAGCAGTCTCAGGGGGCGTGGCTACACCTTC. The gene calls are TRBV28 and TRBJ1-2; 8 nucleotides align to TRBD1. Germline lookup yields CDR1 MDHEN and CDR2 SYDVKM. There are 12 residues in the CDR3. The trim removed 5 bases at V and 7 bases at J, leaving 3 bases unmatched.

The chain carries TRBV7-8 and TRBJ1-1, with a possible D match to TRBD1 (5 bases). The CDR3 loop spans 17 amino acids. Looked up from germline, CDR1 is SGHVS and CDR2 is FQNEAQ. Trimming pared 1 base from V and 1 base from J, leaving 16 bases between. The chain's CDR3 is CASSLGTRARKNTEAFF. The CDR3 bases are TGTGCCAGCAGCTTAGGGACACGGGCAAGGAAGAACACTGAAGCTTTCTTT.

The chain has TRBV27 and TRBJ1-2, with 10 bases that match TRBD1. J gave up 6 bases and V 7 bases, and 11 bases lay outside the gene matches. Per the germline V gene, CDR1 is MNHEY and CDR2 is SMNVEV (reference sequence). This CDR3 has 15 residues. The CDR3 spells CASKRDGTGADGYTF. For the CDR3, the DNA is TGTGCCAGCAAGCGGGACGGGACAGGGGCGGATGGCTACACCTTC.

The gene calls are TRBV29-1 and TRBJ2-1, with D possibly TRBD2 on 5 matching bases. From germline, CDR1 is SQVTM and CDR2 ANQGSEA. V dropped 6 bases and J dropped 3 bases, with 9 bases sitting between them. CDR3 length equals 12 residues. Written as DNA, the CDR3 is TGCAGCGTCGGTGACTACTACAATGAGCAGTTCTTC. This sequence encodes CSVGDYYNEQFF.